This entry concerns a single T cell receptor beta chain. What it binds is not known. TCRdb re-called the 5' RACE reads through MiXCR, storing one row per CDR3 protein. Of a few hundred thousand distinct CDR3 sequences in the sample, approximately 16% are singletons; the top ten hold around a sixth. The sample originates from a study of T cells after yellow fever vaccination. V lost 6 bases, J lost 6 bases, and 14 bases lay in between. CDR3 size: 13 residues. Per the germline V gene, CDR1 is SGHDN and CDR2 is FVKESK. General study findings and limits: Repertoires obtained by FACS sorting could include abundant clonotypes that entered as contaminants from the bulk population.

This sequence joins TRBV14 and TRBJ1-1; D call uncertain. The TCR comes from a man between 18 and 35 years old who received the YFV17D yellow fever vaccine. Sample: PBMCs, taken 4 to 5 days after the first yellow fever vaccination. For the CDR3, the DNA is TGTGCCAGCAGGACCTCGCATGGCGCTGAAGCTTTCTTT. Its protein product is CASRTSHGAEAFF. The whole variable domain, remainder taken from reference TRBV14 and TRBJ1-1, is EAGVTQFPSHSVIEKGQTVTLRCDPISGHDNLYWYRRVMGKEIKFLLHFVKESKQDESGMPNNRFLAERTGGTYSTLKVQPAELEDSGVYFCASRTSHGAEAFFGQGTRLTVV.